This T cell receptor (beta chain) derives from a study of blood T cell repertoires in COVID-19. Only in-frame clones appear in the TCRdb table, and some are missing; sequencing was by immunoSEQ multiplex PCR. This sample has a few hundred thousand clones, with roughly 86% found just once. Germline assignment: CDR1 LNHDA and CDR2 SQIVND (reference sequence). Trimming removed 3 bases at V and 0 bases at J, with 6 bases between. The CDR3 has 14 residues. This TCR derives from a man aged 40-49 years in a cohort exposed to, infected with or recovered from COVID-19 (not recorded which). Sequenced sample: PBMCs or T cells enriched from blood (not recorded which). The chain links TRBV19 to TRBJ1-3, with D tentatively TRBD1 (5 bases). The CDR3 DNA follows: TGTGCCAGTAGTATTGGGGCCTCTGGAAACACCATATATTTT. The encoded protein is CASSIGASGNTIYF.